This record looks at one T cell receptor (beta chain) sequence and its context. Cohorts were determined from participant-reported clinical history. This entry belongs to a study of blood T cell repertoires in COVID-19. Study in general: PBMCs, B-cell-depleted T cells, or T cells were the source of the cDNA or gDNA that made up the material.

In germline, CDR1 is MNHEY, CDR2 SVGEGT. CDR3 length: 14 residues. The ends were cut back, 0 bases at V and 2 bases at J, with 8 bases in the middle. In the original workflow: Amplification of reference gene primers was used by the study to estimate nucleated cell counts. Data came from immunoSEQ multiplex PCR; TCRdb stores just in-frame clones and leaves some out. The D gene and trimming were derived from the DNA, and the V and J assignments and clone size from that table. The sample consists of 300,000 to 400,000 clones, 90% of them appearing once. The V call is TRBV6-2 or TRBV6-3, the J call TRBJ2-7; perhaps TRBD1 as D (6 bases). Sample: PBMCs or T cells enriched from blood (not recorded which). The source of this sequence is a woman under 40 who had been exposed to COVID-19. The CDR3 sequence: CASSYSTGTYEQYF. The CDR3 DNA sequence: TGTGCCAGCAGTTACTCGACAGGAACCTACGAGCAGTACTTC.